The clone carrying this T cell receptor beta chain was detected only once. Germline V gene sequence: CDR1 LNHDA, CDR2 SQIVND (reference sequence). The V end lost 6 bases, the J end lost 3 bases, and 14 bases lay between the germline ends. CDR3 length: 14 residues. These data come from a study of CD8+CD57+ T cells in acquired aplastic anemia. Study information: Mean yield of DNA from sorted CD4+ and CD8+ cells was roughly 3.2 ug.

Genomic DNA was employed as the template in profiling TCR beta VDJ and CDR3. TCRdb re-derived calls from the reads in MiXCR, one entry per CDR3 protein. Of tens of thousands of distinct CDR3 sequences in the sample, approximately 70% were seen once. Sequenced patients had shown CD8+CD57+ cell expansion by flow cytometry. The V and J genes are TRBV19 and TRBJ1-2, with a tentative D call TRBD1 (5 bases). The clonotype comes from a human donor with aplastic anemia. Material for sequencing was sorted CD4+, CD8+, or CD8+CD57+ T cells (not recorded which) from PBMCs. CDR3 loop: CASRVGQGDYGYTF. The DNA for the CDR3 is TGTGCCAGTAGGGTGGGTCAGGGCGACTATGGCTACACCTTC.